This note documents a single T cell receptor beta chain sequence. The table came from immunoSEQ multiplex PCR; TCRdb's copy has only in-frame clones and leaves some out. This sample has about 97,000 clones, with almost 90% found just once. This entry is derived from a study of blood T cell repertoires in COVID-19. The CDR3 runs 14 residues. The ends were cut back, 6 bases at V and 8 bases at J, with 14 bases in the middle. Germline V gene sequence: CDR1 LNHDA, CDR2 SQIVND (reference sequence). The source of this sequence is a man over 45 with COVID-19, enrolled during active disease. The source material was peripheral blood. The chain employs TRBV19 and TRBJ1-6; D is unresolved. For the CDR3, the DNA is TGTGCCAGTAGCGAGCTCTCCCGGGATTCACCCCTCCACTTT. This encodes CASSELSRDSPLHF.